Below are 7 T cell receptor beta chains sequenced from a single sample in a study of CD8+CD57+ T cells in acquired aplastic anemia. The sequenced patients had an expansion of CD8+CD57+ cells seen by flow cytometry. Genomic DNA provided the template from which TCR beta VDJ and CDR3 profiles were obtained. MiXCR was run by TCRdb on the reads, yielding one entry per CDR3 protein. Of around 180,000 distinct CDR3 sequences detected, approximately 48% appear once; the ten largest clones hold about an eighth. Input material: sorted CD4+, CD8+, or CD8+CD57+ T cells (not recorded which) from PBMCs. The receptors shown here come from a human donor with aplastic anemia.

In DNA form, the CDR3 reads TGTGCCAGCAGTCGGACCCAAGGGCACACTGAAGCTTTCTTT. It translates to CASSRTQGHTEAFF. The chain combines TRBV2 with TRBJ1-1; D uncertain. The V end lost 5 bases, the J end lost 3 bases, and 13 bases lay between the germline ends. The CDR3 runs to 14 residues. Germline CDR1 SNHLY, CDR2 FYNNEI.

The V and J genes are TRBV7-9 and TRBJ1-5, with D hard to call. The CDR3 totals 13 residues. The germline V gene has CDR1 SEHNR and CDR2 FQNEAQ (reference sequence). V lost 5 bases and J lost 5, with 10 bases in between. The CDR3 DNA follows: TGTGCCAGCAGCCCCGGGGAGTATCAGCCCCAGCATTTT. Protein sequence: CASSPGEYQPQHF.

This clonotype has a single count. The CDR3 loop reads CASSSSAAGNTEAFF. Here the CDR3 DNA reads TGTGCCAGCAGCTCAAGCGCAGCGGGGAACACTGAAGCTTTCTTT. The V gene is TRBV2, the J gene TRBJ1-1; D gene uncertain. Per germline, CDR1 SNHLY and CDR2 FYNNEI. Trimming stripped 6 bases from V and 1 base from J, with 15 bases between. The CDR3 contains 15 residues. The full variable domain, in which reference TRBV2 and TRBJ1-1 provide the parts outside the CDR3, is EPEVTQTPSHQVTQMGQEVILRCVPISNHLYFYWYRQILGQKVEFLVSFYNNEISEKSEIFDDQFSVERPDGSNFTLKIRSTKLEDSAMYFCASSSSAAGNTEAFFGQGTRLTVV.

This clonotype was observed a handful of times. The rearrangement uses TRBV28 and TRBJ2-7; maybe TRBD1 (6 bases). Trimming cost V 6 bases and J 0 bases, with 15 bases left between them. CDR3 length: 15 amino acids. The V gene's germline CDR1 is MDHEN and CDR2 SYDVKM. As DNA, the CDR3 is TGTGCCAGCAGCGAGGACAGACTGAGCTCCTACGAGCAGTACTTC. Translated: CASSEDRLSSYEQYF.

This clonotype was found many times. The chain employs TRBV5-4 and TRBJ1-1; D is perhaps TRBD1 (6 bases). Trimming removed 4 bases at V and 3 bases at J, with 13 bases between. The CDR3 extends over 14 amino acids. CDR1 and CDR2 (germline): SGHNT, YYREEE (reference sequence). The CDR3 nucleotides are TGTGCCAGCAGCGGAACAGGGAGGGACACTGAAGCTTTCTTT. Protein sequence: CASSGTGRDTEAFF.

For the CDR3, the DNA is TGCAGCGTGCCGGGACAGGGGAACTACGAGCAGTACTTC. Its translation: CSVPGQGNYEQYF. V and J are TRBV29-1 and TRBJ2-7; TRBD1 matches at 10 bases. V lost 6 bases to trimming and J lost 3 bases; unmatched junction nucleotides: 5. Germline V gene sequence: CDR1 SQVTM, CDR2 ANQGSEA. This CDR3 comprises 13 residues.

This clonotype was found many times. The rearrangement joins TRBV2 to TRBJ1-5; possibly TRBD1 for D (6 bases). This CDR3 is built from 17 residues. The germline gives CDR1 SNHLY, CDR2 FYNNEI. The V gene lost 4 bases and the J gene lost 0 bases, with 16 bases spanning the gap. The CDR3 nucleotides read TGTGCCAGCAGTGCCACAGGGCGGGGGTATAGCAATCAGCCCCAGCATTTT. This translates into CASSATGRGYSNQPQHF. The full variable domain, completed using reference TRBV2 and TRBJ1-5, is EPEVTQTPSHQVTQMGQEVILRCVPISNHLYFYWYRQILGQKVEFLVSFYNNEISEKSEIFDDQFSVERPDGSNFTLKIRSTKLEDSAMYFCASSATGRGYSNQPQHFGDGTRLSIL.